The T cell receptor beta chain described here comes from a study of blood T cell repertoires in COVID-19. Study-level background: Donors in the United States, Italy and Spain gave samples during acute or convalescent COVID-19. Sample material is recorded as cDNA or gDNA derived from T cells, B-cell-depleted T cells, or PBMCs.

Per the authors' pipeline: For nucleated cells, counts were estimated from reference gene primer amplification. Libraries were prepared by immunoSEQ multiplex PCR; TCRdb keeps only in-frame clonotypes and omits some of them. The V and J calls and clone size were taken over from that table, and D and trimming were inferred from the DNA. The sample holds approximately 23,000 clones, 90% seen once. The CDR3 has 17 amino acids. The J segment lost 7 bases and the V segment lost 1 base, leaving 12 bases of the junction unmatched. CDR1 and CDR2 from the germline V gene are LGHNA and YSLEER. What was sequenced was peripheral blood. The sequence was obtained from a man aged 65 to 85 with acute or convalescent COVID-19. V is TRBV4-3 and J is TRBJ2-1; 8 bases line up with TRBD1. The CDR3 sequence: CASSQGFRQGYGNEQFF. The CDR3 nucleotides read TGCGCCAGCAGCCAAGGATTTCGACAGGGGTACGGGAATGAGCAGTTCTTC.